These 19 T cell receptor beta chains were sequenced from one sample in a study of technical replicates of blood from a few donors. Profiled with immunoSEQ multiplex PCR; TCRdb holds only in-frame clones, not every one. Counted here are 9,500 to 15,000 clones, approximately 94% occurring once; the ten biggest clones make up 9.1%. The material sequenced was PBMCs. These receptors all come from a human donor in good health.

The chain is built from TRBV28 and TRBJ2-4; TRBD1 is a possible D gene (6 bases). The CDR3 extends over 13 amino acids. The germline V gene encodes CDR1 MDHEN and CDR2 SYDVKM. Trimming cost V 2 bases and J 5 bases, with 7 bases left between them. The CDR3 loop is CASSLPGENIQYF. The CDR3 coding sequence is TGTGCCAGCAGTTTACCAGGGGAAAACATTCAGTACTTC.

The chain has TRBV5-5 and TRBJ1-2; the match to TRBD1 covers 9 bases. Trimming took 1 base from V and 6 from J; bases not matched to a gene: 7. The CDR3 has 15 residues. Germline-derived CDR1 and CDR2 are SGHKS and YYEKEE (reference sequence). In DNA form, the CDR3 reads TGTGCCAGCAGCTTGTCTCACAGGGGGCTTGATGGCTACACCTTC. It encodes CASSLSHRGLDGYTF.

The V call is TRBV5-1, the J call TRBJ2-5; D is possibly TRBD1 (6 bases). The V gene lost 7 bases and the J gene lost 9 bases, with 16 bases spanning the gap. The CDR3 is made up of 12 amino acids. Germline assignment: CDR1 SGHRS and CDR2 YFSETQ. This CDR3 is CASGGQYGSQYF. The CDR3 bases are TGCGCCAGCGGCGGACAGTATGGGTCCCAGTACTTC.

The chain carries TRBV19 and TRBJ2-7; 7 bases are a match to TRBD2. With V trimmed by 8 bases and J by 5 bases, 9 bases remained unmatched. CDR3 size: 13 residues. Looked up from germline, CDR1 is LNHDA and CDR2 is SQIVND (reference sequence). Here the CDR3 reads CASRREGQNEQYF. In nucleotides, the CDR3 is TGTGCCAGTCGGAGGGAGGGCCAGAACGAGCAGTACTTC. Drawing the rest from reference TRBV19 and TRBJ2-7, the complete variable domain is DGGITQSPKYLFRKEGQNVTLSCEQNLNHDAMYWYRQDPGQGLRLIYYSQIVNDFQKGDIAEGYSVSREKKESFPLTVTSAQKNPTAFYLCASRREGQNEQYFGPGTRLTVT.

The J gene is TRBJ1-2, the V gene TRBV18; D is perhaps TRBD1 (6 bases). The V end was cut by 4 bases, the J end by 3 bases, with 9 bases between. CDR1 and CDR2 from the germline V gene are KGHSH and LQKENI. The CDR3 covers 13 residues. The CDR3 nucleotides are TGTGCCAGCTCACGAGGGGGAGACTATGGCTACACCTTC. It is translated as CASSRGGDYGYTF.

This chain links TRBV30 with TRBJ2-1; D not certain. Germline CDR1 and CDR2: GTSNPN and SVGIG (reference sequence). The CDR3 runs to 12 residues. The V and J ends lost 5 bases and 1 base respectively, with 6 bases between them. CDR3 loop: CAWEISYNEQFF. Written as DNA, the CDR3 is TGTGCCTGGGAGATTTCCTACAATGAGCAGTTCTTC.

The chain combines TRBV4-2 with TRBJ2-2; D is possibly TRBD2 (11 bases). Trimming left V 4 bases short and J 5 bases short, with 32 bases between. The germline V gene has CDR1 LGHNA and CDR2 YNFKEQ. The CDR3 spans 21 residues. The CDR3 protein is CASSPSADRGRLAGRTGELFF. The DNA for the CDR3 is TGTGCCAGCAGCCCCAGCGCGGACAGGGGGAGACTAGCGGGACGTACCGGGGAGCTGTTTTTT.

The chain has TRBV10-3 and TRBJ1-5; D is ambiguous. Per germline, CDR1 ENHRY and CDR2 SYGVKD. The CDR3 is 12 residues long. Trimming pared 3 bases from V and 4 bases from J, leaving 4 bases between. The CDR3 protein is CAISDSNQPQHF. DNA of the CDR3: TGTGCCATCAGTGACAGTAATCAGCCCCAGCATTTT.

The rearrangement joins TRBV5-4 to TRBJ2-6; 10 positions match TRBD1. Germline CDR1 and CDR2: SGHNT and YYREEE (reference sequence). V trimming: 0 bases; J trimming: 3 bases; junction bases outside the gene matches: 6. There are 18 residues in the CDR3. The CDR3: CASSLVGDRGLGANVLTF. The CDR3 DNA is TGTGCCAGCAGCTTGGTGGGGGACAGGGGACTTGGGGCCAACGTCCTGACTTTC.

The CDR3 DNA is TGTGCCAGCAGCTTAAATATTGGGCCCTACGAGCAGTACTTC. It is translated as CASSLNIGPYEQYF. The chain employs TRBV11-2 and TRBJ2-7; the D is unclear. Trimming pared 2 bases from V and 2 bases from J, leaving 10 bases between. Per the germline V gene, CDR1 is SGHAT and CDR2 is FQNNGV. The CDR3 has 14 amino acids.

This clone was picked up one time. The CDR3 DNA is TGTGCCAGCAGATCCATTTACACTGAAGCTTTCTTT. Residues: CASRSIYTEAFF. The chain has TRBV28 and TRBJ1-1; D gene ambiguous. The CDR3 runs 12 residues. The germline CDR1 and CDR2 sequences are MDHEN and SYDVKM. V was pared by 6 bases and J by 3 bases, with 8 bases between.

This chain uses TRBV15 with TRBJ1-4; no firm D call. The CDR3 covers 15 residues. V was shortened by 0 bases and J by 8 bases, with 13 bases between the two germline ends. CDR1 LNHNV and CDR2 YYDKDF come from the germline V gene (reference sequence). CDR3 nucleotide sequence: TGTGCCACCAGCAGAGATGTGCAGGTCGGCGAAAAACTGTTTTTT. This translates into CATSRDVQVGEKLFF.

DNA of the CDR3: TGTGCCAGCGGACATAGCGGGGGGCTCGGCGAGCAGTACTTC. Translating gives CASGHSGGLGEQYF. This sequence joins TRBV6-6 and TRBJ2-7, with 10 nucleotides matching TRBD2. Looked up from germline, CDR1 is MNHNY and CDR2 is SVGAGI (reference sequence). The CDR3 has 14 residues. Trimming removed 8 bases from V and 6 bases from J; junction bases left unmatched: 10.

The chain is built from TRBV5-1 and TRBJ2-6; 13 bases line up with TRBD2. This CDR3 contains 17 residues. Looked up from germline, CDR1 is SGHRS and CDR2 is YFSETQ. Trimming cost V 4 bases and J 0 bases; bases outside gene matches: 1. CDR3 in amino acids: CASSRTSGSSGANVLTF. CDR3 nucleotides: TGCGCCAGCAGCCGGACTAGCGGGAGCTCTGGGGCCAACGTCCTGACTTTC.

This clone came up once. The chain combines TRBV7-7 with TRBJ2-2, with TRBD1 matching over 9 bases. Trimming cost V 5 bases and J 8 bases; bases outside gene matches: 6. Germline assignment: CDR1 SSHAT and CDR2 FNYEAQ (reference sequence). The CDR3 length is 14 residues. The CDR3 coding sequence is TGTGCCAGCAGCCACGGACAGGGGAGGGGGGAGCTGTTTTTT. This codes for CASSHGQGRGELFF.

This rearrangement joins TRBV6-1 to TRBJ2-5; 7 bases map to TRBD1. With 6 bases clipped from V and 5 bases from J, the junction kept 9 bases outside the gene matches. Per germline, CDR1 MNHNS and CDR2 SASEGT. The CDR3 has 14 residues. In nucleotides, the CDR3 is TGTGCCAGCAGAGGGACAGTAACGATGGAGACCCAGTACTTC. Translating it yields CASRGTVTMETQYF.

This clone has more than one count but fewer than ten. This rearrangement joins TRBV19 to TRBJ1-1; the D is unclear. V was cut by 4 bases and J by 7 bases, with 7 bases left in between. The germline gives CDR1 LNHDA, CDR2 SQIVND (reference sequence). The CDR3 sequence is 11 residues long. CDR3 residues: CASSKRSEAFF. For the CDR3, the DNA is TGTGCCAGTAGTAAACGGAGTGAAGCTTTCTTT.

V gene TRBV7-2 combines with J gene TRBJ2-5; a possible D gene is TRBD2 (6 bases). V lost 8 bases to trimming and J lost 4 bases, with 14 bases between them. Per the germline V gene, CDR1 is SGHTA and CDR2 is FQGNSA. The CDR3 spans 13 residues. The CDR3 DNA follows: TGTGCCAGCGGGGCGGGATTGTCAGAGACCCAGTACTTC. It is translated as CASGAGLSETQYF.

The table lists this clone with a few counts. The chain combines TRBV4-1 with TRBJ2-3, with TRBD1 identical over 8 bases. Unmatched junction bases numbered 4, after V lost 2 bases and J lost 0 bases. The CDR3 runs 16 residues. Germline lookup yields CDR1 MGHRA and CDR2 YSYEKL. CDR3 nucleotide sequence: TGCGCCAGCAGCCAACTGACAGGGGACAGCACAGATACGCAGTATTTT. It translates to CASSQLTGDSTDTQYF.